One sample yielded the 10 T cell receptor beta chains listed below, sequenced in a study of technical replicates of blood from a handful of donors. TCRdb's copy holds only in-frame clones and misses some; the assay was immunoSEQ multiplex PCR. The table includes 75,000 to 100,000 clones, approximately 94% detected once. The sample was T cells isolated from PBMCs. The source of these receptors is a human donor in good health.

In this sample, this clone turned up once. V is TRBV9 and J is TRBJ1-2; 10 bases map to TRBD1. The V segment lost 3 bases and the J segment 5 bases; nucleotides outside the gene matches: 1. Germline V gene lookup returns CDR1 SGDLS and CDR2 YYNGEE. The CDR3 spans 13 residues. CDR3 residues: CASSEGQGYGYTF. The DNA for the CDR3 is TGTGCCAGCAGCGAGGGACAGGGGTATGGCTACACCTTC. Full variable domain (outside the CDR3, taken from reference TRBV9 and TRBJ1-2): DSGVTQTPKHLITATGQRVTLRCSPRSGDLSVYWYQQSLDQGLQFLIQYYNGEERAKGNILERFSAQQFPDLHSELNLSSLELGDSALYFCASSEGQGYGYTFGSGTRLTVV.

The rearrangement joins TRBV6-5 to TRBJ1-4, with no clear D. This CDR3 spans 12 amino acids. V was cut by 8 bases and J by 8 bases, with 12 bases left in between. CDR1 is MNHEY and CDR2 is SVGAGI in the germline V gene. The CDR3 DNA follows: TGTGCCAGCCGTGGCACAGTCGAAAAACTGTTTTTT. The encoded protein is CASRGTVEKLFF.

This clone was counted once. This chain uses TRBV5-4 with TRBJ2-7; 8 nucleotides agree with TRBD2. The J segment lost 4 bases and the V segment lost 0 bases, leaving 6 bases of the junction unmatched. The germline gives CDR1 SGHNT, CDR2 YYREEE (reference sequence). The CDR3 length is 15 residues. CDR3 in amino acids: CASSLEGLGGYEQYF. Written as DNA, the CDR3 is TGTGCCAGCAGCTTGGAGGGACTAGGCGGGTACGAGCAGTACTTC.

The CDR3 DNA reads TGTGCCAGCTCACTACGACAGACTTACGAGCAGTACTTC. Encoded protein: CASSLRQTYEQYF. The chain recombines TRBV18 with TRBJ2-7, with TRBD1 as a possible D gene (5 bases). Trimming shortened V by 4 bases and J by 4 bases, and 11 bases separated the two germline ends. CDR1 is KGHSH and CDR2 is LQKENI in the germline V gene. The CDR3 is 13 amino acids.

The V call is TRBV28, the J call TRBJ2-1, with TRBD2 matching 9 bases. CDR3 size: 15 residues. Germline CDR1 and CDR2: MDHEN and SYDVKM. The trim removed 6 bases at V and 6 bases at J, leaving 9 bases unmatched. Written as DNA, the CDR3 is TGTGCCAGCAGCATTAGTGGACTAGCGATCAATGAGCAGTTCTTC. Protein product: CASSISGLAINEQFF.

The rearrangement links TRBV5-6 to TRBJ1-4; 10 positions agree with TRBD1. The CDR3 has 16 residues. Germline lookup yields CDR1 SGHDT and CDR2 YYEEEE. V lost 1 base, J lost 11 bases, and 11 bases stayed unmatched. In nucleotides, the CDR3 is TGTGCCAGCAGCTTGCCCCCCTCCCGGGACAGGGGCAAACTGTTTTTT. Its protein is CASSLPPSRDRGKLFF.

This clone was observed a single time. V and J are TRBV6-1 and TRBJ1-1, with 9 bases fitting TRBD1. Germline V gene sequence: CDR1 MNHNS, CDR2 SASEGT. J gave up 6 bases and V 5 bases, and 7 bases lay outside the gene matches. The CDR3 length is 14 residues. This chain's CDR3 is CASSPNRGQSEAFF. Here the CDR3 DNA reads TGTGCCAGCAGTCCGAACAGGGGGCAATCTGAAGCTTTCTTT.

The chain links TRBV10-1 to TRBJ1-2; D remains ambiguous. CDR3 length: 15 amino acids. From germline, CDR1 is WNHNN and CDR2 SYGVQD (reference sequence). Trimming shortened V by 0 bases and J by 8 bases, and 16 bases separated the two germline ends. CDR3 bases: TGCGCCAGCAGTGAGTCCGGTAGAGGGTACGGGGGCTACACCTTC. Its translation is CASSESGRGYGGYTF.

V and J are TRBV5-6 and TRBJ1-2, with a weak D call TRBD1 (5 bases). Trimming cost V 4 bases and J 1 base, with 17 bases left between them. The CDR3 has 16 residues. CDR1 is SGHDT and CDR2 is YYEEEE in the germline V gene. Here the CDR3 reads CASSQKQDTYNYGYTF. CDR3 nucleotides: TGTGCCAGCAGCCAAAAACAGGACACCTATAACTATGGCTACACCTTC.

The chain joins TRBV7-6 to TRBJ1-1; 7 bases line up with TRBD1. Germline V gene data show CDR1 as SGHVS and CDR2 as FNYEAQ. This CDR3 contains 14 residues. V was clipped by 5 bases and J by 5 bases; unmatched bases: 8. The CDR3 sequence: CASSGKGAPTEAFF. CDR3 sequence (DNA): TGTGCCAGCAGCGGGAAGGGGGCGCCTACTGAAGCTTTCTTT.